This T cell receptor (beta chain) appears in the sequencing data of a study of blood T cells in healthy people across ages. This clonotype was seen only a few times. Primed by a sample-barcoded 5' primer and a J-beta primer mix, a second PCR proceeded for about 6 to 11 cycles. MiXCR, applied by TCRdb to the 5' RACE reads, yields one record per CDR3 protein. The sample has 1,300,000 or so distinct CDR3 sequences; around 59% are singletons. The CDR3 runs 16 residues. Germline lookup yields CDR1 SEHNR and CDR2 FQNEAQ (reference sequence). V was pared by 4 bases and J by 1 base, with 15 bases between. The V and J genes are TRBV7-9 and TRBJ2-3; no definite D call. The sequence came from a man aged 18 to 29 in good health. The sample comprised blood. CDR3 protein: CASSSHDTGGTDTQYF. As DNA, the CDR3 is TGTGCCAGCAGCTCCCATGATACGGGTGGCACAGATACGCAGTATTTT.